These 16 T cell receptor beta chains were all obtained from the same sample, sequenced in a study of shared clonotypes between healthy human individuals. The repertoire was sequenced with immunoSEQ multiplex PCR; TCRdb's copy has only in-frame clones and lacks some. The sample lists over a million clones, under 80% occurring once. Sequenced input: memory CD4+ T cells sorted from blood. Stated subset: CD45RA-negative fraction. The receptors were sampled from a man younger than 30 in good health.

This clone was recorded only once. Here the CDR3 reads CASSLPQGHQPQHF. As DNA, the CDR3 is TGTGCCAGCAGTCTCCCACAGGGTCACCAGCCCCAGCATTTT. The chain is built from TRBV28 and TRBJ1-5; a possible D gene is TRBD1 (6 bases). The V gene lost 5 bases and the J gene lost 7 bases, with 15 bases spanning the gap. The CDR3 runs 14 residues. CDR1 MDHEN and CDR2 SYDVKM come from the germline V gene.

The count of this clone is one. The genes are TRBV28 and TRBJ1-6; 12 bases are shared with TRBD1. The CDR3 contains 20 residues. V shed 1 base, J shed 0 bases, and the junction held 7 bases outside the gene matches. Per the germline V gene, CDR1 is MDHEN and CDR2 is SYDVKM. The CDR3 sequence is CASSLFVGQGAGSYNSPLHF. The CDR3 coding sequence is TGTGCCAGCAGTTTATTTGTGGGACAGGGGGCCGGCTCCTATAATTCACCCCTCCACTTT.

The rearrangement uses TRBV19 and TRBJ2-3, with 7 nucleotides matching TRBD1. Germline V gene lookup returns CDR1 LNHDA and CDR2 SQIVND (reference sequence). The CDR3 sequence is 15 residues long. V shed 5 bases, J shed 2 bases, and the junction held 7 bases outside the gene matches. CDR3 sequence: CASSGPGGYTDTQYF. The CDR3, as DNA: TGTGCCAGTAGTGGTCCAGGGGGATACACAGATACGCAGTATTTT.

The J gene is TRBJ1-1, the V gene TRBV29-1; D gene unclear. In germline, CDR1 is SQVTM, CDR2 ANQGSEA. The length of the CDR3 is 13 residues. V was shortened by 3 bases and J by 5 bases, with 13 bases between the two germline ends. In DNA, the CDR3 is TGCAGCGTTGAGCGCCAGGAAGGGACTGAAGCTTTCTTT. Translated: CSVERQEGTEAFF.

The V and J genes are TRBV6-5 and TRBJ1-1, with D maybe TRBD1 (5 bases). CDR1 and CDR2 from the germline V gene are MNHEY and SVGAGI. The V end was cut by 4 bases, the J end by 4 bases, with 10 bases between. CDR3 length: 13 amino acids. CDR3 loop: CASSWLGATEAFF. CDR3 nucleotides: TGTGCCAGCAGTTGGCTCGGGGCCACTGAAGCTTTCTTT.

The J gene is TRBJ2-7, the V gene TRBV18; no definite D call. Germline CDR1 reads KGHSH; CDR2 reads LQKENI. This CDR3 has 13 amino acids. Trimming stripped 0 bases from V and 5 bases from J, with 8 bases between. CDR3 sequence (DNA): TGTGCCAGCTCACCACCGAATAGCAACGAGCAGTACTTC. Protein: CASSPPNSNEQYF.

This clone appeared a single time. This CDR3 is also generated by other DNA sequences in the sample. The J gene is TRBJ2-3, the V gene TRBV30, with 8 bases matching TRBD2. The CDR3 has 14 residues. Trimming cost V 5 bases and J 4 bases; bases outside gene matches: 8. Looked up from germline, CDR1 is GTSNPN and CDR2 is SVGIG (reference sequence). Here the CDR3 reads CAWSPGGGADTQYF. CDR3 DNA sequence: TGTGCCTGGTCCCCGGGAGGGGGGGCAGATACGCAGTATTTT.

The chain combines TRBV6-5 with TRBJ1-6, with TRBD1 matching 9 bases. The CDR3 runs 14 residues. Germline lookup yields CDR1 MNHEY and CDR2 SVGAGI. V was pared by 6 bases and J by 5 bases, with 2 bases of the junction left unmatched. The CDR3 sequence is CASRGTGNNSPLHF. The CDR3 nucleotides read TGTGCCAGCAGGGGGACAGGGAATAATTCACCCCTCCACTTT.

As concerns this clone: A single base is all that separates this from a far larger clone, so a read error is likely. Within the sample, other DNA sequences also encode this same CDR3. Here the CDR3 DNA reads TGTGCCAGCAGTTATCCGACCAGGTCATTCGAGGACACCATATATTTT. Translated, it gives CASSYPTRSFEDTIYF. This chain links TRBV28 with TRBJ1-3; D gene ambiguous. CDR3 size: 16 residues. The ends were cut back, 4 bases at V and 8 bases at J, with 21 bases in the middle. The germline V gene encodes CDR1 MDHEN and CDR2 SYDVKM.

CDR3 amino acids: CASSPGQEARYGYTF. Written as DNA, the CDR3 is TGTGCCAGCTCACCAGGACAGGAGGCCCGCTATGGCTACACCTTC. The chain links TRBV18 to TRBJ1-2; TRBD1 agrees at 7 bases. The germline gives CDR1 KGHSH, CDR2 LQKENI. The CDR3 is made up of 15 amino acids. The J segment lost 4 bases and the V segment lost 2 bases, leaving 7 bases of the junction unmatched.

The V gene is TRBV6-6, the J gene TRBJ1-1; maybe TRBD1 (5 bases). The CDR3 is 12 amino acids. The germline V and J ends were trimmed by 6 bases and 7 bases, with 12 bases remaining between them. Germline assignment: CDR1 MNHNY and CDR2 SVGAGI (reference sequence). CDR3: CASSLGGSEAFF. The CDR3 nucleotides are TGTGCCAGCAGCCTGGGGGGGAGTGAAGCTTTCTTT.

The rearrangement uses TRBV2 and TRBJ2-3; 8 positions match TRBD2. Germline CDR1 is SNHLY and CDR2 is FYNNEI. This CDR3 has 13 amino acids. V lost 11 bases, J lost 4 bases, and 8 bases stayed unmatched. The CDR3 sequence: CASGAGGPDTQYF. The CDR3 nucleotides are TGTGCCTCCGGGGCGGGGGGCCCAGATACGCAGTATTTT.

The rearrangement links TRBV18 to TRBJ1-6; possibly TRBD1 for D (6 bases). The germline CDR1 and CDR2 sequences are KGHSH and LQKENI. This CDR3 has 16 residues. V was shortened by 1 base and J by 8 bases, with 15 bases between the two germline ends. The CDR3 bases are TGTGCCAGCTCACCACGCCTCGGGGGCGGCGATTCACCCCTCCACTTT. Translating it yields CASSPRLGGGDSPLHF.

This sequence joins TRBV28 and TRBJ1-1; perhaps TRBD1 as D (6 bases). Trimming removed 6 bases from V and 4 bases from J, with 21 bases in between. This CDR3 is built from 16 residues. Germline CDR1 MDHEN, CDR2 SYDVKM. CDR3 sequence: CASRAGHSGMTTEAFF. CDR3 bases: TGTGCCAGCAGGGCGGGACACAGCGGGATGACCACTGAAGCTTTCTTT. The entire variable domain, with the rest obtained from reference TRBV28 and TRBJ1-1, is as follows: DVKVTQSSRYLVKRTGEKVFLECVQDMDHENMFWYRQDPGLGLRLIYFSYDVKMKEKGDIPEGYSVSREKKERFSLILESASTNQTSMYLCASRAGHSGMTTEAFFGQGTRLTVV.

This clone occurred a few times. The chain links TRBV5-1 to TRBJ1-2, with D uncertain. Germline loops: CDR1 SGHRS, CDR2 YFSETQ. The CDR3 is made up of 14 amino acids. V was clipped by 4 bases and J by 8 bases, with 18 bases between them. This CDR3 is CASSRPGSTYGYTF. The CDR3 bases are TGCGCCAGCAGCCGTCCCGGCAGCACATACGGCTACACCTTC.

The chain couples TRBV27 to TRBJ2-7; 7 bases align to TRBD2. The CDR3 has 15 residues. With 6 bases clipped from V and 2 bases from J, the junction kept 10 bases outside the gene matches. Germline V gene lookup returns CDR1 MNHEY and CDR2 SMNVEV (reference sequence). CDR3 region: CASRNSGPQTYEQYF. The CDR3 nucleotides are TGTGCCAGCAGAAATAGCGGGCCGCAAACCTACGAGCAGTACTTC.